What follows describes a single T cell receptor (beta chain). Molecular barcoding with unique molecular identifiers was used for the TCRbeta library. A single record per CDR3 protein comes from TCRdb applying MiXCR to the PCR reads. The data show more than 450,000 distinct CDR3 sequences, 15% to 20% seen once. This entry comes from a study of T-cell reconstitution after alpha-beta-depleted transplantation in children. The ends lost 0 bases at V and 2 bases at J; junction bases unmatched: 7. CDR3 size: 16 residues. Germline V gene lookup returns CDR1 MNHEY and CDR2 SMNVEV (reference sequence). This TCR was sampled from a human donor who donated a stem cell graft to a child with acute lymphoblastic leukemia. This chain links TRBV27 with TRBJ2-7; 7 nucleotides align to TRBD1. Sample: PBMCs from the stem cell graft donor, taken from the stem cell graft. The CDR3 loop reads CASSLSGQVLAYEQYF. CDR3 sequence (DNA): TGTGCCAGCAGTTTATCCGGACAGGTTCTTGCCTACGAGCAGTACTTC.